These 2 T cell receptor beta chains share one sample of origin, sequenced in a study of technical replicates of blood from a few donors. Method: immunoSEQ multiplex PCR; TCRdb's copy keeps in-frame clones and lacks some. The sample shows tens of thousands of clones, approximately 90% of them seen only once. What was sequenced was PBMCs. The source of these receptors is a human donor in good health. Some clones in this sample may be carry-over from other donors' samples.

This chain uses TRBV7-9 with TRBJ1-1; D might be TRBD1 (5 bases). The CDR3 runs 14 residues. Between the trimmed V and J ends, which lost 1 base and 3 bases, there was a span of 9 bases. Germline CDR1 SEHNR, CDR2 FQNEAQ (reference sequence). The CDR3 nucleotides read TGTGCCAGCAGCTTAGTAGCGGGGGACACTGAAGCTTTCTTT. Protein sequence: CASSLVAGDTEAFF.

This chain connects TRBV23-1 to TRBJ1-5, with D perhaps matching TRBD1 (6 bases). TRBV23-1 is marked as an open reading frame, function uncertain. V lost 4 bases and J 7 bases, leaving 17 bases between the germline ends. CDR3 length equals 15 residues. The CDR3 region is CASSPKGDRLQPQHF. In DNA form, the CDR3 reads TGCGCCAGCAGTCCTAAGGGCGACAGGTTACAGCCCCAGCATTTT.